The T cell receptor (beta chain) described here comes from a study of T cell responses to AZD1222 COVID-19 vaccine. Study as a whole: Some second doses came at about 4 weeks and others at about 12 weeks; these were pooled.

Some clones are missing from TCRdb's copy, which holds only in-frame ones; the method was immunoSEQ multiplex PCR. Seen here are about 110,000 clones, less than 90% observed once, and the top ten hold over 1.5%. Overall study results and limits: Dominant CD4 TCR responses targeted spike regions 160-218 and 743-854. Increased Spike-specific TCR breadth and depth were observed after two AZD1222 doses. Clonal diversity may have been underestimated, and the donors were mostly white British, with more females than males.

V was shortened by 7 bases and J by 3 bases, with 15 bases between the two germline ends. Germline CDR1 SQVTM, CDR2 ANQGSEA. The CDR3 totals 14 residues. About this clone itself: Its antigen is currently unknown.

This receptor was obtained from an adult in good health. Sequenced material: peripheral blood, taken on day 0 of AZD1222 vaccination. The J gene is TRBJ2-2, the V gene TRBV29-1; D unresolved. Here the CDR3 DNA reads TGCAGCGCCGACCTCGGGCACCACACCGGGGAGCTGTTTTTT. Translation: CSADLGHHTGELFF.